A single sample is the source of the 27 T cell receptor beta chains below, sequenced in a study of CD8 T cells in ankylosing spondylitis. A single record per CDR3 protein comes from TCRdb applying MiXCR to the 5' RACE reads. The table lists 240,000 or so distinct CDR3 sequences, roughly 8.6% of them singletons. The source material was blood, either unsorted or a sorted T cell fraction (not recorded which). These receptors originate from a male donor with ankylosing spondylitis or in good health (not recorded which).

This sequence joins TRBV6-5 and TRBJ2-6; TRBD1 aligns across 7 bases. The CDR3 extends over 17 amino acids. The ends lost 2 bases at V and 5 bases at J; junction bases unmatched: 9. Germline V gives CDR1 MNHEY, CDR2 SVGAGI. The CDR3 spells CASSYEAGGRWANVLTF. DNA for the CDR3: TGTGCCAGCAGTTACGAGGCAGGGGGTCGCTGGGCCAACGTCCTGACTTTC.

This clonotype was picked up many times. The V gene is TRBV24-1, the J gene TRBJ1-1; TRBD1 is a possible D gene (6 bases). The length of the CDR3 is 15 residues. Trimming left V 4 bases short and J 5 bases short, with 16 bases between. CDR1 is KGHDR, CDR2 SFDVKD, per germline. The CDR3 sequence: CATSDTNGGPTEAFF. Written as DNA, the CDR3 is TGTGCCACCAGTGACACCAACGGGGGGCCGACTGAAGCTTTCTTT.

This clonotype was seen ten or more times. The V and J genes are TRBV7-2 and TRBJ2-3, with 7 bases that match TRBD2. From germline, CDR1 is SGHTA and CDR2 FQGNSA. The CDR3 has 14 residues. J gave up 4 bases and V 1 base, and 2 bases lay outside the gene matches. CDR3 bases: TGTGCCAGCAGCTTAGGGACTAGTCCAGATACGCAGTATTTT. Translating gives CASSLGTSPDTQYF. The full variable domain, completed using reference TRBV7-2 and TRBJ2-3, is GAGVSQSPSNKVTEKGKDVELRCDPISGHTALYWYRQSLGQGLEFLIYFQGNSAPDKSGLPSDRFSAERTGGSVSTLTIQRTQQEDSAVYLCASSLGTSPDTQYFGPGTRLTVL.

A few counts support this clonotype. The rearrangement joins TRBV19 to TRBJ2-5; 9 bases are shared with TRBD1. The J segment lost 4 bases and the V segment lost 6 bases, leaving 6 bases of the junction unmatched. CDR1 and CDR2 (germline): LNHDA, SQIVND (reference sequence). This CDR3 region has 14 residues. CDR3 region: CASRLQGAGETQYF. Here the CDR3 DNA reads TGTGCCAGTAGGCTACAGGGGGCGGGAGAGACCCAGTACTTC.

This clonotype appeared a single time. Possible read error: a much larger clone is one base away. Given the absence of the conserved phenylalanine or tryptophan at the CDR3 end, a read error is likely. The DNA of the CDR3 is TGCAGCGCCACTGAGGCAGGTGAAGCTTTCCTT. Protein sequence: CSATEAGEAFL. The chain couples TRBV29-1 to TRBJ1-1, with unresolved D. The germline V gene encodes CDR1 SQVTM and CDR2 ANQGSEA. The CDR3 has 11 residues. V shed 7 bases and J shed 7 bases, with 13 bases lying between them.

This clonotype was observed a few times. The CDR3 DNA reads as TGTGCCAGCAGCGTAGGACTAGCGGGAATGGAGACCCAGTACTTC. Protein: CASSVGLAGMETQYF. V usage is TRBV7-9 and J usage is TRBJ2-5; 12 positions match TRBD2. This CDR3 comprises 15 residues. The V gene end was trimmed by 5 bases and the J gene end by 5 bases; junction bases not matched to a gene: 6. The germline gives CDR1 SEHNR, CDR2 FQNEAQ (reference sequence).

At least ten counts were recorded for this clonotype. The V and J genes are TRBV12-3 or TRBV12-4 and TRBJ2-1; the match to TRBD2 covers 7 bases. The CDR3 extends over 14 amino acids. V lost 4 bases, J lost 8 bases, and 8 bases stayed unmatched. The CDR3 bases are TGTGCCAGCAGTTCCCCAACTAGCGTCGATGAGCAGTTCTTC. Translating it yields CASSSPTSVDEQFF.

Ten or more counts support this clonotype. The chain has TRBV6-1 and TRBJ2-7; no clear D gene. The CDR3 is made up of 13 amino acids. Looked up from germline, CDR1 is MNHNS and CDR2 is SASEGT. V was cut by 8 bases and J by 0 bases, with 11 bases left in between. In DNA, the CDR3 is TGTGCCAGCGCCCCGGGCCCCTCCTACGAGCAGTACTTC. Translated: CASAPGPSYEQYF.

The rearrangement joins TRBV5-1 to TRBJ2-7; TRBD1 aligns across 7 bases. This CDR3 contains 15 residues. The junction had 7 bases not matched to a gene; V was cut back by 4 bases and J by 0 bases. Germline V lookup: CDR1 SGHRS, CDR2 YFSETQ. In DNA form, the CDR3 reads TGCGCCAGCAGCCCCGGACAGGAACACTCCTACGAGCAGTACTTC. This translates into CASSPGQEHSYEQYF.

This clonotype was seen repeatedly, ten times or more. The chain is built from TRBV20-1 and TRBJ2-7, with D possibly TRBD2 on 5 matching bases. This CDR3 comprises 16 residues. Trimming pared 0 bases from V and 0 bases from J, leaving 15 bases between. CDR1 and CDR2 (germline): DFQATT, SNEGSKA (reference sequence). The chain's CDR3 is CSAREANQRNSYEQYF. The CDR3 DNA follows: TGCAGTGCTAGAGAAGCTAACCAGCGGAACTCCTACGAGCAGTACTTC.

This clonotype was detected only a few times. The chain joins TRBV9 to TRBJ2-7; possible D gene TRBD2, 6 bases. This CDR3 has 16 residues. Trimming pared 0 bases from V and 6 bases from J, leaving 19 bases between. The germline V gene has CDR1 SGDLS and CDR2 YYNGEE. The DNA of the CDR3 is TGTGCCAGCAGCGTAGACGGGAGAGCCGCCGGTAGCGAGCAGTACTTC. Its translation is CASSVDGRAAGSEQYF.

A word on this clonotype: This may be a read error, as it is one base from a much larger clone. V usage is TRBV24-1 and J usage is TRBJ2-2; 8 positions match TRBD1. CDR3 size: 16 residues. Germline values: CDR1 KGHDR, CDR2 SFDVKD. The CDR3 region is CATRDRTGLDTGELFF. The CDR3 DNA sequence: TGTGCCACCCGTGATCGGACAGGGTTGGACACCGGGGAGCTGTTTTTT.

This clonotype was observed a handful of times. The chain couples TRBV7-2 to TRBJ2-7; 12 bases are a match to TRBD2. CDR1 is SGHTA and CDR2 is FQGNSA in the germline V gene. The CDR3 covers 15 residues. V lost 5 bases, J lost 4 bases, and 6 bases stayed unmatched. CDR3 loop: CASSAQTSGGYEQYF. The CDR3 DNA sequence: TGTGCCAGCAGCGCCCAGACTAGCGGGGGATACGAGCAGTACTTC.

The chain carries TRBV7-8 and TRBJ1-6; D remains ambiguous. V was pared by 5 bases and J by 0 bases, with 11 bases between. CDR3 length: 16 amino acids. The germline V gene encodes CDR1 SGHVS and CDR2 FQNEAQ. The CDR3 DNA is TGTGCCAGCAGCCAAATTACGAGCTCCTATAATTCACCCCTCCACTTT. Its translation is CASSQITSSYNSPLHF.

This clonotype was seen many times. V is TRBV10-3 and J is TRBJ2-3, with TRBD2 as a possible D gene (5 bases). CDR1 is ENHRY, CDR2 SYGVKD, per germline. The CDR3 spans 13 residues. V lost 6 bases, J lost 3 bases, and 10 bases lay in between. The CDR3 nucleotides read TGTGCCATCAGGGGGTCGGGAACAGATACGCAGTATTTT. This gives the protein CAIRGSGTDTQYF.

This clonotype has ten or more counts. DNA for the CDR3: TGTGCCAGCAGCTTAGGGCTAGCGGGGGCCAATTACAATGAGCAGTTCTTC. Translated, it gives CASSLGLAGANYNEQFF. The chain recombines TRBV7-6 with TRBJ2-1, with 10 bases that match TRBD2. Germline V gene sequence: CDR1 SGHVS, CDR2 FNYEAQ. J lost 4 bases, V lost 1 base, and 7 bases had no gene match. This CDR3 region has 17 residues.

At least ten counts were recorded for this clonotype. The gene calls are TRBV5-6 and TRBJ1-3; D is possibly TRBD1 (6 bases). The CDR3 spans 16 residues. Germline CDR1 SGHDT, CDR2 YYEEEE. With 4 bases removed from V and 0 bases from J, the gap between germline ends came to 14 bases. The CDR3 DNA follows: TGTGCCAGCAGCCAAGGACAGTACATCTCTGGAAACACCATATATTTT. This codes for CASSQGQYISGNTIYF.

In this sample, this clonotype turned up many times. The chain combines TRBV24-1 with TRBJ1-4; the match to TRBD1 covers 9 bases. CDR3 length: 15 residues. Trimming at V came to 2 bases and at J to 4 bases, leaving 1 base not matched to a gene. Looked up from germline, CDR1 is KGHDR and CDR2 is SFDVKD. The CDR3 nucleotides are TGTGCCACCAGTGATTCGGGACAGGGTAATGAAAAACTGTTTTTT. It codes for CATSDSGQGNEKLFF.

This clonotype was found many times. The CDR3 loop reads CASSFGTGSSYEQYF. The CDR3 bases are TGCGCCAGCAGCTTCGGGACAGGGTCCTCCTACGAGCAGTACTTC. The V and J genes are TRBV5-1 and TRBJ2-7, with 9 bases aligning to TRBD1. Trimming cost V 2 bases and J 0 bases; bases outside gene matches: 3. Germline V gives CDR1 SGHRS, CDR2 YFSETQ. The CDR3 covers 15 residues.

In its sample, this clonotype was seen many times. The chain combines TRBV7-9 with TRBJ1-4; D remains ambiguous. This CDR3 contains 14 residues. Trimming stripped 5 bases from V and 4 bases from J, with 11 bases between. Germline-derived CDR1 and CDR2 are SEHNR and FQNEAQ (reference sequence). The CDR3 here is CASSRPEFNEKLFF. As DNA, the CDR3 is TGTGCCAGCAGCCGCCCGGAGTTTAATGAAAAACTGTTTTTT.

There are many counts of this clonotype. The J gene is TRBJ2-1, the V gene TRBV5-1; 8 bases are a match to TRBD2. CDR1 and CDR2 from the germline V gene are SGHRS and YFSETQ. This CDR3 has 17 amino acids. The junction had 5 bases not matched to a gene; V was cut back by 0 bases and J by 0 bases. The CDR3 region has the DNA TGCGCCAGCAGCTTGGTTAGCGGGAACCCCTCCTACAATGAGCAGTTCTTC. Translating it yields CASSLVSGNPSYNEQFF.

There are many counts of this clonotype. The rearrangement links TRBV5-1 to TRBJ2-3; D tentatively fits TRBD1 or TRBD2 (5 bases each). This CDR3 is built from 13 residues. Germline CDR1 is SGHRS and CDR2 is YFSETQ. V lost 4 bases to trimming and J lost 3 bases, with 9 bases between them. Written as DNA, the CDR3 is TGCGCCAGCAGCAGAGGGACGACAGATACGCAGTATTTT. Translating gives CASSRGTTDTQYF.

This clonotype was seen repeatedly, ten times or more. This chain uses TRBV9 with TRBJ2-3, with D tentatively TRBD1 (6 bases). CDR3 length: 17 amino acids. CDR1 is SGDLS, CDR2 YYNGEE, per germline. Trimming took off 0 bases at V and 1 base at J, with 15 bases between the two ends. The CDR3 spells CASSVGDISSGTDTQYF. The CDR3, as DNA: TGTGCCAGCAGCGTAGGGGACATCTCTTCGGGCACAGATACGCAGTATTTT.

This clonotype was seen many times. This chain links TRBV11-2 with TRBJ2-1; D possibly corresponds to TRBD2 (5 bases). Germline CDR1 is SGHAT and CDR2 is FQNNGV. This CDR3 is 17 amino acids long. Deletions cut 0 bases from V and 0 bases from J, with 12 bases between. CDR3 coding DNA: TGTGCCAGCAGCTTAGAACGGGGAGAAGGCTCCTACAATGAGCAGTTCTTC. The encoded protein is CASSLERGEGSYNEQFF.

This clonotype showed up many times. This chain links TRBV20-1 with TRBJ2-3; tentatively, D is TRBD2 (7 bases). The V end was cut by 0 bases, the J end by 5 bases, with 12 bases between. Germline CDR1 DFQATT, CDR2 SNEGSKA (reference sequence). The CDR3 consists of 14 residues. The CDR3 bases are TGCAGTGCTAGAGAGGGGGGGGCGGTAGATACGCAGTATTTT. Its protein product is CSAREGGAVDTQYF.

This sequence joins TRBV18 and TRBJ2-1; 10 bases fit TRBD1. Trimming took 2 bases from V and 6 from J; bases not matched to a gene: 7. CDR3 size: 16 residues. In germline, CDR1 is KGHSH, CDR2 LQKENI. The CDR3 protein is CASSPEGTGVFNEQFF. For the CDR3, the DNA is TGTGCCAGCTCACCAGAAGGGACAGGGGTCTTCAATGAGCAGTTCTTC. The full variable domain, with the rest looked up from reference TRBV18 and TRBJ2-1, is NAGVMQNPRHLVRRRGQEARLRCSPMKGHSHVYWYRQLPEEGLKFMVYLQKENIIDESGMPKERFSAEFPKEGPSILRIQQVVRGDSAAYFCASSPEGTGVFNEQFFGPGTRLTVL.

The table lists this clonotype with many counts. The rearrangement uses TRBV10-3 and TRBJ2-7; possibly TRBD1 for D (6 bases). V lost 2 bases, J lost 2 bases, and 13 bases lay in between. This CDR3 is 15 amino acids long. Germline loops: CDR1 ENHRY, CDR2 SYGVKD. The CDR3 DNA reads TGTGCCATCAGTGAGAAACAGGGTTCGACCTACGAGCAGTACTTC. This encodes CAISEKQGSTYEQYF.